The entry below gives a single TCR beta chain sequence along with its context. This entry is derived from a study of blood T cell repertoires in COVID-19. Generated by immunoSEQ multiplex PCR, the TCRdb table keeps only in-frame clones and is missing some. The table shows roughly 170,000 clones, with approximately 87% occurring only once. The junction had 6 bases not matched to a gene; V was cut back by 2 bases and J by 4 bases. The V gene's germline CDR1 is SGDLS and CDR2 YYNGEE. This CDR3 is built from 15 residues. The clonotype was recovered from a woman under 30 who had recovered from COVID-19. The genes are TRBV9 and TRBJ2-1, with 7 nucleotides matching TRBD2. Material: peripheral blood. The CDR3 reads CASSVDGRPYNEQFF. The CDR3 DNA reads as TGTGCCAGCAGCGTCGACGGGAGGCCTTACAATGAGCAGTTCTTC.